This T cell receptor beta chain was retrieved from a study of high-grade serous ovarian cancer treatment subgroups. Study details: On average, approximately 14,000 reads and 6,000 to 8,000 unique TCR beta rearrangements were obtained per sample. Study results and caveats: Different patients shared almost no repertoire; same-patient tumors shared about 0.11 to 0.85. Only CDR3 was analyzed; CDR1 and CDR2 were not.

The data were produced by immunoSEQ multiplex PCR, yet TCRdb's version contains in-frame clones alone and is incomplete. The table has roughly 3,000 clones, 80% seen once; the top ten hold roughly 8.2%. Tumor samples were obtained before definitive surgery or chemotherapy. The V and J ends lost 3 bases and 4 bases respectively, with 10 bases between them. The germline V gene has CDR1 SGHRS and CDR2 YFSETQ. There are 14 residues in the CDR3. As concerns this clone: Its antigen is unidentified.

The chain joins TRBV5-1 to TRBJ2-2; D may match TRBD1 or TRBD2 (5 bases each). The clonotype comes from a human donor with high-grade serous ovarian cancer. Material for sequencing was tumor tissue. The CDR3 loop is CASSWDGSTGELFF. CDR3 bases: TGCGCCAGCAGCTGGGACGGAAGCACCGGGGAGCTGTTTTTT.